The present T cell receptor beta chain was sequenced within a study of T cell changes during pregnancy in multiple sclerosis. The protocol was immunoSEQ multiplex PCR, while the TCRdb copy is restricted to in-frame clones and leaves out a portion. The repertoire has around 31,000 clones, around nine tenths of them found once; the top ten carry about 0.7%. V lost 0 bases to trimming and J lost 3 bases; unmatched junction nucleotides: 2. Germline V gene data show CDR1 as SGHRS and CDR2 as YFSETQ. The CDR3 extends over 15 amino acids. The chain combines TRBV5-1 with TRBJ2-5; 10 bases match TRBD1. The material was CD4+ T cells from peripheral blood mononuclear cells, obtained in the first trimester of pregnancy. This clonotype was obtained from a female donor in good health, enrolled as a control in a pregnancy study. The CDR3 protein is CASSLAGTGEETQYF. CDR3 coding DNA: TGCGCCAGCAGCTTGGCCGGGACAGGGGAAGAGACCCAGTACTTC.